The T cell receptor (beta chain) described here comes from a study of neoadjuvant nivolumab and ipilimumab in lung cancer. The CDR3 runs to 13 residues. Per the germline V gene, CDR1 is SGHNT and CDR2 is YENEEA. The ends were cut back, 5 bases at V and 4 bases at J, with 10 bases in the middle. This table comes from immunoSEQ multiplex PCR, and its TCRdb copy is limited to in-frame clones, with some not included. The sample has fewer than 40,000 clones, roughly nine tenths seen once. The sample consisted of peripheral blood, taken before neoadjuvant nivolumab, alone or with ipilimumab. This receptor was identified in an adult with non-small cell lung cancer. This rearrangement joins TRBV11-3 to TRBJ2-3; D may correspond to TRBD1 or TRBD2 (7 bases each). This chain's CDR3 is CASSQGGADTQYF. In nucleotides, the CDR3 is TGTGCCAGCAGCCAGGGGGGGGCAGATACGCAGTATTTT.